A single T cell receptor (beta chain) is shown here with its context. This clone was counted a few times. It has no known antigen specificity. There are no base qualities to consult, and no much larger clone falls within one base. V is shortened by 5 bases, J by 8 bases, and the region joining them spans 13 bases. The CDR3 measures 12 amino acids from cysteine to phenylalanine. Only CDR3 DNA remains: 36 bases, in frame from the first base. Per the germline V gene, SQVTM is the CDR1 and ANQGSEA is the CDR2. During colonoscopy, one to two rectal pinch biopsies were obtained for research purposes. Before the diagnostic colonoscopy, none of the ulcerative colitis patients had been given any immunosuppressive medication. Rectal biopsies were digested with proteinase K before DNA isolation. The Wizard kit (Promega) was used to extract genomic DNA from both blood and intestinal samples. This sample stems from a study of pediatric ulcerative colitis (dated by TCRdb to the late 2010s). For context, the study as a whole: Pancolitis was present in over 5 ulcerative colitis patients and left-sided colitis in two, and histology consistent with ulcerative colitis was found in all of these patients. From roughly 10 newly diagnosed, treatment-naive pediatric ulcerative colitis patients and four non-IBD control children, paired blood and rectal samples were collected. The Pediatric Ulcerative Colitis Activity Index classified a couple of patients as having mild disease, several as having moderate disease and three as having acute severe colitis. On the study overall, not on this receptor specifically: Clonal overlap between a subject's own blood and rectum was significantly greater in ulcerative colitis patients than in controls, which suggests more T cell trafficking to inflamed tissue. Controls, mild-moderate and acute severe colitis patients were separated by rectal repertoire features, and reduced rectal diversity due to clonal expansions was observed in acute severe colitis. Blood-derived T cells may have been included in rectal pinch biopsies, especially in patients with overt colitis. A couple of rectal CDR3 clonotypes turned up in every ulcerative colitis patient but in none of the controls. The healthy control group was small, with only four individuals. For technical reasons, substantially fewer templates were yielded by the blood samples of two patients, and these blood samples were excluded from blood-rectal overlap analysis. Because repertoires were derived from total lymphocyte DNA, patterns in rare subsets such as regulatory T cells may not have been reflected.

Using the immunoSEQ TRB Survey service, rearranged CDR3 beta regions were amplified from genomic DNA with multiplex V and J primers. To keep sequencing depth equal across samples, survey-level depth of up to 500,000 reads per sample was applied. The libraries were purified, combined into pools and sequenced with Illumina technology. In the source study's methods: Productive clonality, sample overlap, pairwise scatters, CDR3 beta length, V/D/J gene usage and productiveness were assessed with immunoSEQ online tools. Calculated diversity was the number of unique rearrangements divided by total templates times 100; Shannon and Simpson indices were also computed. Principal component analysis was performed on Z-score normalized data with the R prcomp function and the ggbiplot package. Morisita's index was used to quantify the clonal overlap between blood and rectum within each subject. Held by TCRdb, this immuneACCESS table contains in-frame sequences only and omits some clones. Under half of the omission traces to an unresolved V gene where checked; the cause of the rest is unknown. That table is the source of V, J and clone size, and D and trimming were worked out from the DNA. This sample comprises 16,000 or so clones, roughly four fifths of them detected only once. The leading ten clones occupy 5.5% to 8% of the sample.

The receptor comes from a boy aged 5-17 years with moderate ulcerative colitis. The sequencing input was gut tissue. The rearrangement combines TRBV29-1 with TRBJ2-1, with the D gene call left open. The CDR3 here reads CSVRTARDEQFF. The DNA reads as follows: TGCAGCGTTAGGACCGCCCGTGATGAGCAGTTCTTC.